The entry below describes one T cell receptor beta chain. CDR3 length equals 20 residues. Germline CDR1 and CDR2: KGHSH and LQKENI. The junction had 24 bases not matched to a gene; V was cut back by 6 bases and J by 2 bases. This sample is drawn from a study of control samples from healthy donors and cancer patients. The protocol was immunoSEQ multiplex PCR, while the TCRdb copy is restricted to in-frame clones and leaves out a portion. The table has 200,000 to 250,000 clones, about 95% seen once. This chain joins TRBV18 and TRBJ1-2; TRBD1 agrees at 7 bases. The clonotype comes from a man between 45 and 60 years old in good health. Sequenced: blood. CDR3 loop: CASSLIFPLGRQGVNYGYTF. DNA for the CDR3: TGTGCCAGCTCCCTTATTTTTCCTCTCGGGAGACAGGGAGTGAACTATGGCTACACCTTC.